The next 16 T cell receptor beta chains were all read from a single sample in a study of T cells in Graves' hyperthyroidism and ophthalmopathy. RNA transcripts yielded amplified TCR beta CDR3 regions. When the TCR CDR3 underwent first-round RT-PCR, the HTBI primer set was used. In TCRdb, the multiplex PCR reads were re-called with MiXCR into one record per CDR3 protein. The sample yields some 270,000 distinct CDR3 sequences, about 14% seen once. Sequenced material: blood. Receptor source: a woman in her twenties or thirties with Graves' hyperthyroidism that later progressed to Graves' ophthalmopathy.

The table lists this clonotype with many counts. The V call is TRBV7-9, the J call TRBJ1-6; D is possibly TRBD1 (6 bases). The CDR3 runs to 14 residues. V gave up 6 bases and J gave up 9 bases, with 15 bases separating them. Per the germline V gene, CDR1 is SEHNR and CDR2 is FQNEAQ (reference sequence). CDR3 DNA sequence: TGTGCCAGCAGTTCCCAGGGGCTAAGTTCACCCCTCCACTTT. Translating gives CASSSQGLSSPLHF.

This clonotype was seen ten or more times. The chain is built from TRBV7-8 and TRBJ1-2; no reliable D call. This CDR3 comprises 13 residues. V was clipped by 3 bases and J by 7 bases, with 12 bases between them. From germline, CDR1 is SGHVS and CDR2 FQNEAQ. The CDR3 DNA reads TGTGCCAGCAGCTTCCGGGCAGGAGGTGGCTACACCTTC. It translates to CASSFRAGGGYTF.

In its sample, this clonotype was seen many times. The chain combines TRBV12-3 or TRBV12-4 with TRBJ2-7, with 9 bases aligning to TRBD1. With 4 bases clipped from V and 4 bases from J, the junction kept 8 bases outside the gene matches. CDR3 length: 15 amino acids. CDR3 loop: CASSWGGTGKYEQYF. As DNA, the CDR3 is TGTGCCAGCAGTTGGGGTGGGACAGGGAAGTACGAGCAGTACTTC.

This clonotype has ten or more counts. The chain's CDR3 is CASSTQGSYTEAFF. The CDR3 coding sequence is TGTGCCAGCAGTACGCAGGGATCGTACACTGAAGCTTTCTTT. The rearrangement uses TRBV27 and TRBJ1-1; D possibly corresponds to TRBD1 (5 bases). CDR1 and CDR2 from the germline V gene are MNHEY and SMNVEV (reference sequence). Trimming removed 5 bases at V and 3 bases at J, with 13 bases between. The length of the CDR3 is 14 residues.

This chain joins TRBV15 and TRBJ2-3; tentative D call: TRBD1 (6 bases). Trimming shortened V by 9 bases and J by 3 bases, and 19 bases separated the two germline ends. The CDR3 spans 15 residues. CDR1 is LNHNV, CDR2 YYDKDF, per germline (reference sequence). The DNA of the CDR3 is TGTGCCACAGGGGGACGGCCGTCCGGGACAGATACGCAGTATTTT. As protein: CATGGRPSGTDTQYF.

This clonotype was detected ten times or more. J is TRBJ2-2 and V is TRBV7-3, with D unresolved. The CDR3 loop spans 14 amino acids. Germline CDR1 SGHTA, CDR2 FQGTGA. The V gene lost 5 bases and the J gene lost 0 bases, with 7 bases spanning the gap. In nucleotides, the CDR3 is TGTGCCAGCAGCCCCGATACGAACACCGGGGAGCTGTTTTTT. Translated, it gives CASSPDTNTGELFF.

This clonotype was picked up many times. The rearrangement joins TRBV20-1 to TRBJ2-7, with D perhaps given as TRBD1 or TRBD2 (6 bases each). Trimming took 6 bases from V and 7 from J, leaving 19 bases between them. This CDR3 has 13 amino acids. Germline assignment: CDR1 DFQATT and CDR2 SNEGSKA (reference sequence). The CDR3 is CSAHPGAGLEQYF. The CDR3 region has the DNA TGCAGTGCCCACCCGGGGGCGGGATTGGAGCAGTACTTC.

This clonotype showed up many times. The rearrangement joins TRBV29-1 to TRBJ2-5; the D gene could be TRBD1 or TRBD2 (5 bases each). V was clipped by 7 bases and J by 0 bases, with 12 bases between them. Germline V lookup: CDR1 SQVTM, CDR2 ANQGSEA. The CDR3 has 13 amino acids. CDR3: CSAHGAYQETQYF. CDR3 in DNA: TGCAGCGCTCACGGGGCGTACCAAGAGACCCAGTACTTC. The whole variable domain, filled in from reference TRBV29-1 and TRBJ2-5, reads SAVISQKPSRDICQRGTSLTIQCQVDSQVTMMFWYRQQPGQSLTLIATANQGSEATYESGFVIDKFPISRPNLTFSTLTVSNMSPEDSSIYLCSAHGAYQETQYFGPGTRLLVL.

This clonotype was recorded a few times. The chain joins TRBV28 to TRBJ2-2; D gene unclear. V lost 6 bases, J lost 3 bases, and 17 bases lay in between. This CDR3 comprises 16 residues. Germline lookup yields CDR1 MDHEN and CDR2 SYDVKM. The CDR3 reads CASRLSEFVDTGELFF. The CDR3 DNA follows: TGTGCCAGCAGGCTGTCAGAGTTTGTGGACACCGGGGAGCTGTTTTTT.

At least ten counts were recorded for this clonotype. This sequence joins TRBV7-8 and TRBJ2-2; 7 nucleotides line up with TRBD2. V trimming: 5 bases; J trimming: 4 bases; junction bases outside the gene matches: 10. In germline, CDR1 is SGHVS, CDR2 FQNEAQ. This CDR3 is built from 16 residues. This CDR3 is CASSGSSGAITGELFF. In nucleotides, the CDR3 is TGTGCCAGCAGCGGAAGCAGCGGGGCTATCACCGGGGAGCTGTTTTTT.

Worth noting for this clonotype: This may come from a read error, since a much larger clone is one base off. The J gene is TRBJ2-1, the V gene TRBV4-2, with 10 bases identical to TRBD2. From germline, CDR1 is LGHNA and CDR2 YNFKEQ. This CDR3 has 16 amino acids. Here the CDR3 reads CTSSQVGTSAFNEQFF. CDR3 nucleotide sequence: TGTACCAGCAGCCAAGTGGGGACTAGCGCGTTCAATGAGCAGTTCTTC.

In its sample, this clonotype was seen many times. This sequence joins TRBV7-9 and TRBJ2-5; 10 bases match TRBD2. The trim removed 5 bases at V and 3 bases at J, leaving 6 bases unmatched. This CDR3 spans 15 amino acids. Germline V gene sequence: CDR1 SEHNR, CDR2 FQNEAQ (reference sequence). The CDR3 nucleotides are TGTGCCAGCAGCCCCACTCTAGCGGGAGAAGAGACCCAGTACTTC. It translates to CASSPTLAGEETQYF.

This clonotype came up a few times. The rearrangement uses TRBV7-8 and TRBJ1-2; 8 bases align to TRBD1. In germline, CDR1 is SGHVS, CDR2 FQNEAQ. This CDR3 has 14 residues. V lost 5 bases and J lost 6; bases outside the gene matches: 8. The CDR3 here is CASSPDRELNGYTF. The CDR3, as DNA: TGTGCCAGCAGCCCGGACAGGGAATTAAATGGCTACACCTTC.

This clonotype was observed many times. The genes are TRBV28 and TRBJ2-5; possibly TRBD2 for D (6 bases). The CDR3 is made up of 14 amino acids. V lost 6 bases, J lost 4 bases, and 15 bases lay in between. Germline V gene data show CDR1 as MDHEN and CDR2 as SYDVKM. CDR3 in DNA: TGTGCCAGCAGCTTCGGGAGTTCCGGAGAGACCCAGTACTTC. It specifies CASSFGSSGETQYF.

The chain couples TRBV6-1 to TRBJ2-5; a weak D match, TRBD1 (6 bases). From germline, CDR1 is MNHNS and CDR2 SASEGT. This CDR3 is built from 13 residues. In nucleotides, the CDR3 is TGTGTCGGACAAACGAGGGGGCAAGAGACCCAGTACTTC. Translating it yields CVGQTRGQETQYF.

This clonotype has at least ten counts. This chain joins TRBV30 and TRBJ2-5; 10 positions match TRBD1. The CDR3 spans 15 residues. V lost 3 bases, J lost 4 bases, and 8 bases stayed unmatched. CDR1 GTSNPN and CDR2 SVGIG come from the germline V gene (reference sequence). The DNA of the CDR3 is TGTGCCTGGAGACGAGACAGGGGGCTCGGAGAGACCCAGTACTTC. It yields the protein CAWRRDRGLGETQYF.